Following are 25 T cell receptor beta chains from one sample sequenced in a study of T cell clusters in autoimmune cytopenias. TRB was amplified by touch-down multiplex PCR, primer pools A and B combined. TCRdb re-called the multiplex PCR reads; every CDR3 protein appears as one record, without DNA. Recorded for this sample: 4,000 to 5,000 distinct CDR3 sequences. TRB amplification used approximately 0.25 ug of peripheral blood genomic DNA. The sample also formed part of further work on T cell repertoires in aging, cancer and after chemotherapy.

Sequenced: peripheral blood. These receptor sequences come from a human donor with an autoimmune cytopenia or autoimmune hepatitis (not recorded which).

Here the CDR3 reads CASSRGTGNTGANVLTF. This chain links TRBV19 with TRBJ2-6; checking the TCRdb D call of TRBD1 is not possible without DNA. This CDR3 spans 17 amino acids. The germline gives CDR1 LNHDA, CDR2 SQIVND (reference sequence).

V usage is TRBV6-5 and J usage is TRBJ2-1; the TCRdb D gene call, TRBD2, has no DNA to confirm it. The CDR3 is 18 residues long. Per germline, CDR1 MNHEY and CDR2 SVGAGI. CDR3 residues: CASSYTSGGAYPYNEQFF.

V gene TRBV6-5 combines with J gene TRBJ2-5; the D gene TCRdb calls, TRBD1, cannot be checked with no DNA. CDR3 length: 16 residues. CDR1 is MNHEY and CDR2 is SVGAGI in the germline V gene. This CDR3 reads CASSYSWDRTQETQYF.

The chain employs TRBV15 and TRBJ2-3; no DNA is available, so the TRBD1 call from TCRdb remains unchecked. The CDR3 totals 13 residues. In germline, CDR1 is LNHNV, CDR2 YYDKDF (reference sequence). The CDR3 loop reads CATSGPPDDTQYF.

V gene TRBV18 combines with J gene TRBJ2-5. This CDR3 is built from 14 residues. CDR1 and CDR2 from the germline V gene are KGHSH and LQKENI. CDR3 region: CASSPPQVGETQYF.

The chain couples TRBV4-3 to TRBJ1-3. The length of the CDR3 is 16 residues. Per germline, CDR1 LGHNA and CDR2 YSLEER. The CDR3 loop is CASSQYESYSGNTIYF.

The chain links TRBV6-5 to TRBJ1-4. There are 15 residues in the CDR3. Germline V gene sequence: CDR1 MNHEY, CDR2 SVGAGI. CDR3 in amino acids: CASSVDYATNEKLFF.

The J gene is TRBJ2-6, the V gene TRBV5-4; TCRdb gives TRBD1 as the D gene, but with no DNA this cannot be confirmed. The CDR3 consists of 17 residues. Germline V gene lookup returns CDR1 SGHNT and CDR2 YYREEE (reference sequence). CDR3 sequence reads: CASSSRGPLSGANVLTF.

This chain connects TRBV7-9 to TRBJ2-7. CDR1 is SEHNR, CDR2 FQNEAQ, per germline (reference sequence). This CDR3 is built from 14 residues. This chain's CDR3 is CASSPNILSYEQYF.

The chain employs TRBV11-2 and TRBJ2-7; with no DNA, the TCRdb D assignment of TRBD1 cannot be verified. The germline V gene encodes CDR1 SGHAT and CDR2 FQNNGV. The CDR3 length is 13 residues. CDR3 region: CASSPKQGYEQYF.

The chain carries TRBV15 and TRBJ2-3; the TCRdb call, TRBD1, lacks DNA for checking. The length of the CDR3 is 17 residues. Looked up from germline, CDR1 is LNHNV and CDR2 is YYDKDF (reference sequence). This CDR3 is CATSRDPPGGATDTQYF.

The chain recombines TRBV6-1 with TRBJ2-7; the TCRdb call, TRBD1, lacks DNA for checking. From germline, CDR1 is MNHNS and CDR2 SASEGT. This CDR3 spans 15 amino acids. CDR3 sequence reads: CASSIRDRGPYEQYF.

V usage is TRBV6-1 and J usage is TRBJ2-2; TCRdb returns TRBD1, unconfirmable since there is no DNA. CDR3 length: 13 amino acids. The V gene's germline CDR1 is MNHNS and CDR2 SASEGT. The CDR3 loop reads CASKQGGSGELFF.

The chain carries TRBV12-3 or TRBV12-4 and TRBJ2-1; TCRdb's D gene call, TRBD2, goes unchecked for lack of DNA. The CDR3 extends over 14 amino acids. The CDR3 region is CASSFERGVNEQFF.

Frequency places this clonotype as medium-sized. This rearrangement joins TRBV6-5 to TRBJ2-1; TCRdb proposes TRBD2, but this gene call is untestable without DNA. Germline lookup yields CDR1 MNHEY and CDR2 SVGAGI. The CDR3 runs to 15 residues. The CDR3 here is CASSYSAGGHSEQFF.

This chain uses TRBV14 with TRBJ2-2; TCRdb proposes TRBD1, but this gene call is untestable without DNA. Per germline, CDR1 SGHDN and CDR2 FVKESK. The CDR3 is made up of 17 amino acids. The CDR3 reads CASSQIFDRFGIGELFF.

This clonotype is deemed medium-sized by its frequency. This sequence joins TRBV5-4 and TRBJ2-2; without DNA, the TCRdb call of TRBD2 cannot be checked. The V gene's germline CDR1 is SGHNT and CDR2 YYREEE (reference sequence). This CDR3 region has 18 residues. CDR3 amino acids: CASSSRLAGGHNTGELFF.

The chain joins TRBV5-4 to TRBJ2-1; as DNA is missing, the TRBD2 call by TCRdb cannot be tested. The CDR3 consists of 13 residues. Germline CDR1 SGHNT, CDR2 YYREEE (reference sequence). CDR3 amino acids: CATARGGLDEQFF.

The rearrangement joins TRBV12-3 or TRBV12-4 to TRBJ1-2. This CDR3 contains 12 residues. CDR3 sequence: CASSYNSYGYTF.

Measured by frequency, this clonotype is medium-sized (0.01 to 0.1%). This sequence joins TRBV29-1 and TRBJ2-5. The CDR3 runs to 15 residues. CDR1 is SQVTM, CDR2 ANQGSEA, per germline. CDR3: CSVEEGIGRQETQYF. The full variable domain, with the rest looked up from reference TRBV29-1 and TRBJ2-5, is SAVISQKPSRDICQRGTSLTIQCQVDSQVTMMFWYRQQPGQSLTLIATANQGSEATYESGFVIDKFPISRPNLTFSTLTVSNMSPEDSSIYLCSVEEGIGRQETQYFGPGTRLLVL.

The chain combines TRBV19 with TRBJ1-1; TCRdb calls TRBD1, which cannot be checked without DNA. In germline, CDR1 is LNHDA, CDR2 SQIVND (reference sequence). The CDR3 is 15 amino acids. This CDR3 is CASSIGTGGRTEAFF.

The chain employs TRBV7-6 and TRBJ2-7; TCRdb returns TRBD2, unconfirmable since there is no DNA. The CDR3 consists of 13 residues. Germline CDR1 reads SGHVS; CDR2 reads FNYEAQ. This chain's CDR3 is CASSLGPTTEQYF.

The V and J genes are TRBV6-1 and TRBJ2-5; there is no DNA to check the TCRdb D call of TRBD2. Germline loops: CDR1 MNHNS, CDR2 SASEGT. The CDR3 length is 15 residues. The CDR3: CASSRRLAGEETQYF.

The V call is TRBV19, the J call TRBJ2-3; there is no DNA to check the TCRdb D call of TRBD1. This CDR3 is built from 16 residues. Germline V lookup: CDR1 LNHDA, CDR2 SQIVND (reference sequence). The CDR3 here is CASSIEGLSSTDTQYF.

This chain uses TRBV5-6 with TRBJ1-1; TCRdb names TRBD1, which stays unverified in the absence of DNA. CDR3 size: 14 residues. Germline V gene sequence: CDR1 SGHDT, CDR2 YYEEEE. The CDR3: CASSSGQGATEAFF.